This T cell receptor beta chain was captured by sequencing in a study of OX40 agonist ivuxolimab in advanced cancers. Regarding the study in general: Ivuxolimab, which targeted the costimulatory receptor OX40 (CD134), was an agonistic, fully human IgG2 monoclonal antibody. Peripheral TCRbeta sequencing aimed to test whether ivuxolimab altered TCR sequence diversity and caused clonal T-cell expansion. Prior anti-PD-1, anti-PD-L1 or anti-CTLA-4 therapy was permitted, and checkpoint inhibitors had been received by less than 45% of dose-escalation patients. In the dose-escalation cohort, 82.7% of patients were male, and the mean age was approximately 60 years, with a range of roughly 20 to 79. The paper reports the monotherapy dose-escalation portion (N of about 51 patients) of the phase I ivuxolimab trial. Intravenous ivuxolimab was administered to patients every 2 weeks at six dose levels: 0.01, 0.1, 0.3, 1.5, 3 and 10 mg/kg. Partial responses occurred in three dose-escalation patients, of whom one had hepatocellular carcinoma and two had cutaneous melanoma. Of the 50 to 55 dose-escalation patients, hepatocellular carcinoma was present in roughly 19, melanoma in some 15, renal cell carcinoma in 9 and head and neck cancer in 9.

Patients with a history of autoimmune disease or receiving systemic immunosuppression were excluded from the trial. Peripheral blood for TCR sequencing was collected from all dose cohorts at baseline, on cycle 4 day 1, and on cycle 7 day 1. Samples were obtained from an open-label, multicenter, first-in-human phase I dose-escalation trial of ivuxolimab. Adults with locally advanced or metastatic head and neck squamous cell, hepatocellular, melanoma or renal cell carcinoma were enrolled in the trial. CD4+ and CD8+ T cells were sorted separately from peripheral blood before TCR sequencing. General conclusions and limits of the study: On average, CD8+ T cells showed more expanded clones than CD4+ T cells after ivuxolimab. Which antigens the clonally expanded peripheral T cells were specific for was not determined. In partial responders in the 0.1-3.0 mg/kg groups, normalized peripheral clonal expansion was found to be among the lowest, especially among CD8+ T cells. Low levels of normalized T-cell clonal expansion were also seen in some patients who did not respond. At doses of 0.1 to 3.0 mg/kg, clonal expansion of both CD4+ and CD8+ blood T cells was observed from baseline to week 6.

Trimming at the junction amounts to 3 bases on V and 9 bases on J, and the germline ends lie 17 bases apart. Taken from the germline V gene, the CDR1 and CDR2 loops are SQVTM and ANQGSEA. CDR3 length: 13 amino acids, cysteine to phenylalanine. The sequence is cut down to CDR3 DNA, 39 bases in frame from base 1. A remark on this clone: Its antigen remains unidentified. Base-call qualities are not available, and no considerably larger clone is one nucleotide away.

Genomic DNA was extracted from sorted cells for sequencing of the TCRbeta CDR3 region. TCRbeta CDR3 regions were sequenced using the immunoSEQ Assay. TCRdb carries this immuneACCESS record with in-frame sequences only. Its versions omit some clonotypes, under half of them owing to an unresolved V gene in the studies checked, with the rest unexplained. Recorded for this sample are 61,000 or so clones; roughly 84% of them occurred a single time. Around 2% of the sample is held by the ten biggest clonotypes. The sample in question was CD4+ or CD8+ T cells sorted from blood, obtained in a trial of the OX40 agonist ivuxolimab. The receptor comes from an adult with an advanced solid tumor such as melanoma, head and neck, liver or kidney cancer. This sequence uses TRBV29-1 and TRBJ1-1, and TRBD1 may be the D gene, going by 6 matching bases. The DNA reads TGCAGCGTTGAGCCGGAGGGTAGGGGGAAAGCTTTCTTT. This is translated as CSVEPEGRGKAFF.